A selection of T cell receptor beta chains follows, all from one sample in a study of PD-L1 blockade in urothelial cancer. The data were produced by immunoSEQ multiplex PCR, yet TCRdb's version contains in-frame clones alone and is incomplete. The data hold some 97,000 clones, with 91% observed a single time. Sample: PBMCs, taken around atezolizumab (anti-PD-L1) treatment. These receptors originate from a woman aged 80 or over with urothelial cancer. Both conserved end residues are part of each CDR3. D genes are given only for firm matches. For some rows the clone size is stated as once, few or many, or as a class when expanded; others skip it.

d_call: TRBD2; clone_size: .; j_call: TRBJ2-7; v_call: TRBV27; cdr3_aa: CASRDLGLAYEQYF; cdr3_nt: TGTGCCAGCAGGGATCTAGGACTAGCTTACGAGCAGTACTTC
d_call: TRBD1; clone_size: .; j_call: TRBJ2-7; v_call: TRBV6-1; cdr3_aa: CASSEHGGGTGTYEQYF; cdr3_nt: TGTGCCAGCAGTGAACACGGAGGGGGGACAGGGACCTACGAGCAGTACTTC
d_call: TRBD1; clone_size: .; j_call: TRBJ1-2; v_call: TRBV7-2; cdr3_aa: CASSSVRDRAGGYTF; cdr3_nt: TGTGCCAGCAGCTCCGTTAGGGACAGGGCAGGTGGCTACACCTTC
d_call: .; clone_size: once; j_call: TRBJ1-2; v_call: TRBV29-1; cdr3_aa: CSVEKGVPLGYTF; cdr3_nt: TGCAGCGTTGAAAAAGGGGTCCCGCTCGGCTACACCTTC
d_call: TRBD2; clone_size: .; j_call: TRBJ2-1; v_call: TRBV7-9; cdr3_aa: CASSRSGSRDNEQFF; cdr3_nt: TGTGCCAGCAGCCGAAGCGGGAGTCGCGACAATGAGCAGTTCTTC
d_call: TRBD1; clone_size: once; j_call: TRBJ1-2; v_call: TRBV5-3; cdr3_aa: CARRLKTGSYGYTF; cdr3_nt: TGTGCCAGAAGACTTAAGACAGGGAGCTATGGCTACACCTTC
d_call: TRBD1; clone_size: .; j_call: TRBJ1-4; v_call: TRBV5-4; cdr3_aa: CASSPGQKVEKLFF; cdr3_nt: TGTGCCAGCAGCCCGGGACAGAAGGTGGAAAAACTGTTTTTT
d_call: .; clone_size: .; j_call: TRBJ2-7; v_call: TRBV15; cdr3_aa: CATSRDPLSAGHEQYF; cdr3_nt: TGTGCCACCAGCAGAGATCCCCTGTCTGCGGGCCACGAGCAGTACTTC
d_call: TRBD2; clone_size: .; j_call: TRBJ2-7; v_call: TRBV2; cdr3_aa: CASSEILAGISYEQYF; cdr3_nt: TGTGCCAGCAGTGAGATCCTAGCGGGGATCTCCTACGAGCAGTACTTC
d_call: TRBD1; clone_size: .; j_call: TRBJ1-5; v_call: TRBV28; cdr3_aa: CAGRTGGSNQPQHF; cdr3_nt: TGTGCCGGTCGGACAGGCGGAAGCAATCAGCCCCAGCATTTT
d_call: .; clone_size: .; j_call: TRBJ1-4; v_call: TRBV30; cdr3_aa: CAWSVNRGGQSNEKLFF; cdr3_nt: TGTGCCTGGAGTGTAAATCGAGGAGGACAGTCTAATGAAAAACTGTTTTTT
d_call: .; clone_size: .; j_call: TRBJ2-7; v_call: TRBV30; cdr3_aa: CAWSVRVGLYSYEQYF; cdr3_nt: TGTGCCTGGAGTGTTCGGGTCGGTTTATATTCCTACGAGCAGTACTTC
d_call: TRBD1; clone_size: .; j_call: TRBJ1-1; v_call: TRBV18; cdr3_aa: CASSPGTVMNTEAFF; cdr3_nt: TGTGCCAGCTCACCCGGGACAGTCATGAACACTGAAGCTTTCTTT
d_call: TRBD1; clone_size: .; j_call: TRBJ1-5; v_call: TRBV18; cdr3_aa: CASSPGQSSNQPQHF; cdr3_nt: TGTGCCAGCTCACCGGGACAGAGTAGCAATCAGCCCCAGCATTTT
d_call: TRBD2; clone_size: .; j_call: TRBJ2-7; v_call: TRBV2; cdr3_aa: CASDWELAGGEQYF; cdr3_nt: TGTGCCAGCGACTGGGAGCTAGCGGGAGGTGAGCAGTACTTC
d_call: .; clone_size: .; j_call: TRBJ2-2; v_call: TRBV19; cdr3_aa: CASAPRLGTGELFF; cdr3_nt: TGTGCCAGCGCTCCCAGGTTGGGCACCGGGGAGCTGTTTTTT
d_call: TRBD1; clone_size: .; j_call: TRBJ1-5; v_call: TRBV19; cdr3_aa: CASSAQGGTNQPQHF; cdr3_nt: TGTGCCAGTAGTGCGCAGGGGGGAACTAATCAGCCCCAGCATTTT
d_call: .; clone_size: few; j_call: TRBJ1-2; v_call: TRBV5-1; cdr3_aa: CASSLEGVKGYTF; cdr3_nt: TGCGCCAGCAGCTTAGAGGGGGTGAAAGGCTACACCTTC
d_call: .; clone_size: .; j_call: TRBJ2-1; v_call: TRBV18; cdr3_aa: CASSPPHTYNEQFF; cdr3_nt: TGTGCCAGCTCACCACCTCACACCTACAATGAGCAGTTCTTC
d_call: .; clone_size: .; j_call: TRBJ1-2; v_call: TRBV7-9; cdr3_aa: CASSSRGGYGYTF; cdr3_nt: TGTGCCAGCAGCTCCAGGGGCGGTTATGGCTACACCTTC
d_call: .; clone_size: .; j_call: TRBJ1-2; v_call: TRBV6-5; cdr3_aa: CASRPGGDYGYTF; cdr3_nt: TGTGCCAGCAGGCCGGGGGGGGACTATGGCTACACCTTC
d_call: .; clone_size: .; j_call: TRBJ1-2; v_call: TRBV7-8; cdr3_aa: CASSNRVGYTF; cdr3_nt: TGTGCCAGCAGCAACAGGGTTGGCTACACCTTC
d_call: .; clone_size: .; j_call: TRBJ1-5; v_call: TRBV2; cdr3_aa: CASSQQALGNQPQHF; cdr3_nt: TGTGCCAGCAGTCAACAGGCATTAGGCAATCAGCCCCAGCATTTT
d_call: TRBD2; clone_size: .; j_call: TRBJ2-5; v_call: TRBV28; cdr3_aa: CASSLNSLAGVGETQYF; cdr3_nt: TGTGCCAGCAGCTTGAACTCTCTAGCGGGAGTGGGAGAGACCCAGTACTTC
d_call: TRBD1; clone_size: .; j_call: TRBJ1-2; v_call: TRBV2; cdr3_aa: CAIPTGDGYTF; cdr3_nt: TGTGCCATTCCGACAGGGGATGGCTACACCTTC
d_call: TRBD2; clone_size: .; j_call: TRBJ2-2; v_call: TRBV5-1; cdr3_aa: CASSPGGSTGELFF; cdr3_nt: TGCGCCAGCAGCCCCGGGGGGTCCACCGGGGAGCTGTTTTTT
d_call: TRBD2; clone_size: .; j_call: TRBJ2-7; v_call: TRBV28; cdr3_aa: CASSSPGLARRSYEQYF; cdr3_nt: TGTGCCAGCAGTTCCCCTGGACTAGCGCGACGCTCCTACGAGCAGTACTTC
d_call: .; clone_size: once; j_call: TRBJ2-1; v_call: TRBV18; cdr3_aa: CASSFRAVSYNEQFF; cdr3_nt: TGTGCCAGCTCATTTAGAGCCGTCTCCTACAATGAGCAGTTCTTC
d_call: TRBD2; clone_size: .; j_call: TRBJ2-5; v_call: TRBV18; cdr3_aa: CASSRLAGNQETQYF; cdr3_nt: TGTGCCAGCTCACGACTAGCGGGGAACCAAGAGACCCAGTACTTC
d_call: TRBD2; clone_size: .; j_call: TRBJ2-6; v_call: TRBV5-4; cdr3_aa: CASSTGGGGANVLTF; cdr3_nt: TGTGCCAGCAGCACCGGGGGGGGTGGGGCCAACGTCCTGACTTTC
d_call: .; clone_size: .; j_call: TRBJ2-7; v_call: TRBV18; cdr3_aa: CASSPPGGAYEQYF; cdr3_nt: TGTGCCAGCTCACCACCAGGCGGAGCCTACGAGCAGTACTTC
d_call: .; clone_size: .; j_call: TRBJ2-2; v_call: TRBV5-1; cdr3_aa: CASSWGGSDTGELFF; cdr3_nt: TGCGCCAGCAGCTGGGGGGGCTCGGACACCGGGGAGCTGTTTTTT
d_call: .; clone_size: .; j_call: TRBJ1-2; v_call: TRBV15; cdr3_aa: CATSPSWGQDYGYTF; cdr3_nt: TGTGCCACCAGCCCTTCTTGGGGGCAGGACTATGGCTACACCTTC
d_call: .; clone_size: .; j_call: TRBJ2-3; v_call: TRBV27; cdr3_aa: CASTNSRDTQYF; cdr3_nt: TGTGCCAGCACCAATTCCAGGGATACGCAGTATTTT
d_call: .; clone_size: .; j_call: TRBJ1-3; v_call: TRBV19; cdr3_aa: CASSQVGGNTIYF; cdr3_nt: TGTGCCAGTAGCCAGGTGGGCGGAAACACCATATATTTT
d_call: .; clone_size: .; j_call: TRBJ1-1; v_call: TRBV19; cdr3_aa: CASSIPSLRRNTEAFF; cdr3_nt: TGTGCCAGTAGTATCCCTAGTCTCCGGAGAAACACTGAAGCTTTCTTT
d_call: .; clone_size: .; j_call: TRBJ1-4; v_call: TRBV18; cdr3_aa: CASSPGVGNEKLFF; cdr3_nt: TGTGCCAGCTCACCGGGAGTTGGTAATGAAAAACTGTTTTTT
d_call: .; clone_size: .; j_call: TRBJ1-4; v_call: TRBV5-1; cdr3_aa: CASTSQGEKLFF; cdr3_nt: TGCGCCAGCACCTCCCAGGGCGAAAAACTGTTTTTT
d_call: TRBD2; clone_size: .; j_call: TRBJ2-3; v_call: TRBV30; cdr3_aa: CAWSYSRTSGRARTDTQYF; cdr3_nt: TGTGCCTGGAGCTACAGCCGGACTAGCGGGAGGGCAAGGACAGATACGCAGTATTTT
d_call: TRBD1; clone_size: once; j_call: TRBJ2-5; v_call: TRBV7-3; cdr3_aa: CASSLVRTGIETQYF; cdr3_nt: TGTGCCAGCAGCTTAGTCAGGACAGGGATTGAGACCCAGTACTTC
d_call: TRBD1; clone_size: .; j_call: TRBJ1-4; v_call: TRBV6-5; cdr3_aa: CASSYSRTGDNEKLFF; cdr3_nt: TGTGCCAGCAGTTACTCGCGGACAGGGGATAATGAAAAACTGTTTTTT
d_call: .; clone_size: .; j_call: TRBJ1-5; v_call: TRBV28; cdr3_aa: CASRGGGNNQPQHF; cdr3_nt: TGTGCCAGCAGAGGGGGGGGGAACAATCAGCCCCAGCATTTT